This T cell receptor beta chain emerged from a study of blood T cells in healthy people across ages. Germline V gene sequence: CDR1 DFQATT, CDR2 SNEGSKA (reference sequence). Trimming removed 6 bases from V and 1 base from J, with 16 bases in between. The CDR3 extends over 15 amino acids. The donors, aged roughly 6 to 100, were healthy Caucasians from Russia. The extraction recovered at least 5.5 micrograms of total RNA per sample. The second PCR ran about 6 to 12 cycles with a sample-barcoded 5' primer and J-beta primers. TCRdb called the 5' RACE reads again in MiXCR, with one record for every CDR3 protein. The sample carries hundreds of thousands of distinct CDR3 sequences, approximately 49% recorded once.

This sequence was found in a woman in her fifties or sixties in good health. Source material: blood. The chain joins TRBV20-1 to TRBJ2-4, with unresolved D. CDR3 sequence (DNA): TGCAGTGCCACGGGCCCTTTGTCGGCCAAAAACATTCAGTACTTC. It is translated as CSATGPLSAKNIQYF.